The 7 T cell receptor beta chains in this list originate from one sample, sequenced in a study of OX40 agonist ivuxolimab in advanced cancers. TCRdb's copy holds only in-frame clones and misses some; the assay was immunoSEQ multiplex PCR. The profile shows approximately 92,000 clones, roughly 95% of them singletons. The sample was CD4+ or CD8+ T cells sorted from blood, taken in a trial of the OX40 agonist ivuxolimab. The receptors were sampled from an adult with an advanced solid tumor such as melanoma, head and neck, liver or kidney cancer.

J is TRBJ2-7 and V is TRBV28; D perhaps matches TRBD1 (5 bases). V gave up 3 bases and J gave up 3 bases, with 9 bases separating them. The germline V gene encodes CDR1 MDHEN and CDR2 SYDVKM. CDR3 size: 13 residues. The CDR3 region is CASSFRGGYEQYF. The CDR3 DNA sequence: TGTGCCAGCAGTTTTAGGGGTGGCTACGAGCAGTACTTC.

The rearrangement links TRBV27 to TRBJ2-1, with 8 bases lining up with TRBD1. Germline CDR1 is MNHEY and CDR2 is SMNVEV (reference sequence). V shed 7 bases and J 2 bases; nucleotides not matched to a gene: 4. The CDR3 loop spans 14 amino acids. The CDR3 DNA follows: TGTGCCAGCACTGACAGGGGCGCCTACAATGAGCAGTTCTTC. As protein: CASTDRGAYNEQFF.

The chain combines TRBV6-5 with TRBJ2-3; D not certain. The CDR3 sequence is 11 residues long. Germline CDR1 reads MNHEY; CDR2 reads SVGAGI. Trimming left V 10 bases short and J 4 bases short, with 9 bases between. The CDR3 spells CATQLADTQYF. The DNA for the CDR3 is TGTGCCACACAATTAGCAGATACGCAGTATTTT.

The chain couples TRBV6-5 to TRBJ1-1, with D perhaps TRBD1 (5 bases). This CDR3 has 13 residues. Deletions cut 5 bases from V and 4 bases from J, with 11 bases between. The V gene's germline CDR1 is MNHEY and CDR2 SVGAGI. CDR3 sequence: CASSPRVSTEAFF. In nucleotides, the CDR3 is TGTGCCAGCAGTCCCAGGGTGAGCACTGAAGCTTTCTTT.

Here the CDR3 reads CASRESAVYEQYF. In DNA form, the CDR3 reads TGTGCCAGCAGGGAATCCGCCGTTTACGAGCAGTACTTC. The chain has TRBV7-2 and TRBJ2-7, with unresolved D. The germline V and J ends were trimmed by 6 bases and 4 bases, with 13 bases remaining between them. Germline values: CDR1 SGHTA, CDR2 FQGNSA. The CDR3 consists of 13 residues.

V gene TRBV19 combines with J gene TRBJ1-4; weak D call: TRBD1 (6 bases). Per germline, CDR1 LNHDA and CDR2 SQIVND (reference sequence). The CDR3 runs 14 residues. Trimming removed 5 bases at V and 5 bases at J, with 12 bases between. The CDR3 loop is CASSQDRANEKLFF. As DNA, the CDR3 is TGTGCCAGTAGTCAGGACAGAGCGAATGAAAAACTGTTTTTT.

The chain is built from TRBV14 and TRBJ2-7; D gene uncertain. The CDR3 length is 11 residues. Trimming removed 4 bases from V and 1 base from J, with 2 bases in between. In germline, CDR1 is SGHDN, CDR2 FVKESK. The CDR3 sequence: CASSLSYEQYF. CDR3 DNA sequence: TGTGCCAGCAGCCTTTCCTACGAGCAGTACTTC.